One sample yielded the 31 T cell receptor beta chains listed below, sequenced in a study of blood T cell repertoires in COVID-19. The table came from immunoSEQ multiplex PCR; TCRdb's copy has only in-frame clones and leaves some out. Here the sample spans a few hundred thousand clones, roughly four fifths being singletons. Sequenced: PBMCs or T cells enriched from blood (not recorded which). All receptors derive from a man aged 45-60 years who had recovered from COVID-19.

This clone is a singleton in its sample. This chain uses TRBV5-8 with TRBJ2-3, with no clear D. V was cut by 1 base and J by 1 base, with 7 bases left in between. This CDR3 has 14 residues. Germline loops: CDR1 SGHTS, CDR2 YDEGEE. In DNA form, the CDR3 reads TGTGCCAGCAGCTTGAGCCCTGGCACAGATACGCAGTATTTT. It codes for CASSLSPGTDTQYF.

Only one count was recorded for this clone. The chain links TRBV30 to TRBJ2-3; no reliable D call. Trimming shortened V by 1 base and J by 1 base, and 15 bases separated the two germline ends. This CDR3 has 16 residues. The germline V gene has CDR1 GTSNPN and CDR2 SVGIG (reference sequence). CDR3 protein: CAWSEFGQAGTDTQYF. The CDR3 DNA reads TGTGCCTGGAGTGAATTTGGGCAGGCCGGCACAGATACGCAGTATTTT.

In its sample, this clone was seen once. CDR3 residues: CASSSGTGVDGYTF. CDR3 in DNA: TGTGCCAGCAGCTCCGGGACAGGGGTTGACGGCTACACCTTC. The chain has TRBV5-5 and TRBJ1-2, with 10 bases that match TRBD1. V lost 3 bases to trimming and J lost 8 bases; unmatched junction nucleotides: 7. The germline V gene encodes CDR1 SGHKS and CDR2 YYEKEE (reference sequence). This CDR3 contains 14 residues. The variable domain in full, with the rest retrieved from reference TRBV5-5 and TRBJ1-2, is DAGVTQSPTHLIKTRGQQVTLRCSPISGHKSVSWYQQVLGQGPQFIFQYYEKEERGRGNFPDRFSARQFPNYSSELNVNALLLGDSALYLCASSSGTGVDGYTFGSGTRLTVV.

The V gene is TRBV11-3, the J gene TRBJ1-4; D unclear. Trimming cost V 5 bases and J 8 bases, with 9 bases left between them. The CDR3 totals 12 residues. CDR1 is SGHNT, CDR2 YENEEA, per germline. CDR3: CASSRGTEKLFF. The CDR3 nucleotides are TGTGCCAGCAGCCGGGGTACGGAAAAACTGTTTTTT.

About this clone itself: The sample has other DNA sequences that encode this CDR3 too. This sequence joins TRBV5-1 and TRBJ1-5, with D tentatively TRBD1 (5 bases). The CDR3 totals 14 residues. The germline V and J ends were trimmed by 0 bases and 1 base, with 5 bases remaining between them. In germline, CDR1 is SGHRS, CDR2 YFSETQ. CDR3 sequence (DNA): TGCGCCAGCAGCTTGGGACAGAGCAATCAGCCCCAGCATTTT. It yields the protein CASSLGQSNQPQHF.

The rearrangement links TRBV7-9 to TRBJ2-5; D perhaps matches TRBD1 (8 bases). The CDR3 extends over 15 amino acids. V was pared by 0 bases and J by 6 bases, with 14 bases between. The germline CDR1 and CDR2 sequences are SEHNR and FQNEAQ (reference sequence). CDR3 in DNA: TGTGCCAGCAGCTTAGCCGGACAGGGAGGGAAGACCCAGTACTTC. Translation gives CASSLAGQGGKTQYF.

Here the CDR3 reads CASRLSRGRPNTGELFF. The CDR3 DNA follows: TGTGCAAGTCGCTTATCGCGCGGCCGACCGAACACCGGGGAGCTGTTTTTT. This chain joins TRBV12-2 and TRBJ2-2; the D call TRBD2 from the table was never checked on the DNA. TRBV12-2 is deemed a pseudogene. This CDR3 has 17 amino acids.

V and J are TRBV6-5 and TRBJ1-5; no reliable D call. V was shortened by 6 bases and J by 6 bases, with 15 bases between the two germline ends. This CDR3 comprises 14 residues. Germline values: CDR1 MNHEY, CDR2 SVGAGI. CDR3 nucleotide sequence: TGTGCCAGCAGCCCCACTAGCGTGGGTCAGCCCCAGCATTTT. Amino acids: CASSPTSVGQPQHF.

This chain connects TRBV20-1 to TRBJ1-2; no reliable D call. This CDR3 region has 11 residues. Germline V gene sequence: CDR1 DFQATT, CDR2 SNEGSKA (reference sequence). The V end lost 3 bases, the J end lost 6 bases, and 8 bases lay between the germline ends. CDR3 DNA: TGCAGTGCTAGCGTTAGAAATGGCTACACCTTC. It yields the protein CSASVRNGYTF.

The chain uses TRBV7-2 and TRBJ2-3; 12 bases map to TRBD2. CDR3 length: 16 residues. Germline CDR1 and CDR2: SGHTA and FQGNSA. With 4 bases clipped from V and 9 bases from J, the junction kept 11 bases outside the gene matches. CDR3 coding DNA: TGTGCCAGCAGCTCCAGACTAGCGGGAGCCCTGACGACGCAGTATTTT. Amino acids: CASSSRLAGALTTQYF. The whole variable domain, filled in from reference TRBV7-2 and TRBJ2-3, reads GAGVSQSPSNKVTEKGKDVELRCDPISGHTALYWYRQSLGQGLEFLIYFQGNSAPDKSGLPSDRFSAERTGGSVSTLTIQRTQQEDSAVYLCASSSRLAGALTTQYFGPGTRLTVL.

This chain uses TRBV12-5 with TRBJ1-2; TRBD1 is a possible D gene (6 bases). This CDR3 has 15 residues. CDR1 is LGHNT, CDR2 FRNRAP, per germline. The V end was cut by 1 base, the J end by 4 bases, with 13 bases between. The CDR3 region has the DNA TGTGCTAGTGGTTTGGGGAGTACAGGGACCTATGGCTACACCTTC. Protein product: CASGLGSTGTYGYTF.

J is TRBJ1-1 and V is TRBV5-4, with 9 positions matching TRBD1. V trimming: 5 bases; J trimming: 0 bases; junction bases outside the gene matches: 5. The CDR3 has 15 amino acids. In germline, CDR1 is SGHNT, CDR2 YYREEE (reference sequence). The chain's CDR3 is CASSRDRVMNTEAFF. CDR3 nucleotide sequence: TGTGCCAGCAGTCGGGACAGGGTTATGAACACTGAAGCTTTCTTT.

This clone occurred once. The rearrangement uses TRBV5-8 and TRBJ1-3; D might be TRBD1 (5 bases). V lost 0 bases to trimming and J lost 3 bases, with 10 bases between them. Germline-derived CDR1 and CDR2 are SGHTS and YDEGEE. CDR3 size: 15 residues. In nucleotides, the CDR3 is TGTGCCAGCAGCTTGGGGGGCAGGGATGGAAACACCATATATTTT. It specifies CASSLGGRDGNTIYF.

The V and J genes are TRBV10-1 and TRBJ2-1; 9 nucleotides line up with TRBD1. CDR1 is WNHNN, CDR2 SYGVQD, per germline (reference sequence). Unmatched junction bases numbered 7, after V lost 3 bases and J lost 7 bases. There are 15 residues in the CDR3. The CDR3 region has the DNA TGCGCCAGCAGTGATATTGGGACAGGGAGTAATGAGCAGTTCTTC. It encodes CASSDIGTGSNEQFF.

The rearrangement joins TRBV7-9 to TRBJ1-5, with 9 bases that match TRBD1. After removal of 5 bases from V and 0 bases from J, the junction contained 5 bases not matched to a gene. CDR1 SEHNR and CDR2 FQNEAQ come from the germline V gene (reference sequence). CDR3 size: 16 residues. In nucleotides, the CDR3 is TGTGCCAGCAGCCCGGGACAGGGCGATAGCAATCAGCCCCAGCATTTT. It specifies CASSPGQGDSNQPQHF.

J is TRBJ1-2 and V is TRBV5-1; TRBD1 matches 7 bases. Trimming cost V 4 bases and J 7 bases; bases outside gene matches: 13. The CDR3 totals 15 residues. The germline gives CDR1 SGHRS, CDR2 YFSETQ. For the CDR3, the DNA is TGCGCCAGCAGCGTGACGACAGGGAATTCTGGTGGCTACACCTTC. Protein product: CASSVTTGNSGGYTF.

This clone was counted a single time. CDR3 in DNA: TGTGCCAGCAGCTGGAACTACTTTCCTACCTACGAGCAGTACTTC. It yields the protein CASSWNYFPTYEQYF. The chain is built from TRBV5-6 and TRBJ2-7; no definite D call. Trimming took 3 bases from V and 2 from J, leaving 15 bases between them. The CDR3 contains 15 residues. Germline assignment: CDR1 SGHDT and CDR2 YYEEEE.

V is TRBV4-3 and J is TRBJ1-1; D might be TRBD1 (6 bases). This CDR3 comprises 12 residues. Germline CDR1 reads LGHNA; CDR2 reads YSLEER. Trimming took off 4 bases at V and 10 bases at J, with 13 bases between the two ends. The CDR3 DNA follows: TGCGCCAGCAGCCGAGTACAGGGACGAGCTTTCTTT. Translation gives CASSRVQGRAFF.

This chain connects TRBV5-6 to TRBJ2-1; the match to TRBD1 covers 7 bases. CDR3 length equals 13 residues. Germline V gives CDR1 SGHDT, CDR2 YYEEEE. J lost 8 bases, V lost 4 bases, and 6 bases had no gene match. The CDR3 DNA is TGTGCCAGCAGCCGGGACAGCTCCGATGAGCAGTTCTTC. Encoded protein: CASSRDSSDEQFF.

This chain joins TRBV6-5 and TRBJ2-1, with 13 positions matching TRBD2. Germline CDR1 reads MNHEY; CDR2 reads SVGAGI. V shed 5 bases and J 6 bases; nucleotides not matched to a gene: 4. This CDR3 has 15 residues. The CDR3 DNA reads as TGTGCCAGCAGTCCCGGACTAGCGGGAGTCAATGAGCAGTTCTTC. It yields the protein CASSPGLAGVNEQFF.

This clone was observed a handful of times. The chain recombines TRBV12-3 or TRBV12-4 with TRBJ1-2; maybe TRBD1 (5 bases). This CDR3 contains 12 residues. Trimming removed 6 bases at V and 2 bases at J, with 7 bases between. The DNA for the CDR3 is TGTGCCAGCAGCCGACAGAACTATGGCTACACCTTC. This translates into CASSRQNYGYTF.

For the CDR3, the DNA is TGTGCCAGCTCACCACGGTCGGGACAGGGGAACGTGAACACTGAAGCTTTCTTT. Encoded protein: CASSPRSGQGNVNTEAFF. This chain joins TRBV18 and TRBJ1-1; 10 bases fit TRBD1. Per germline, CDR1 KGHSH and CDR2 LQKENI. Germline trimming cut 1 base from V and 0 bases from J; bases unmatched to any gene: 8. The CDR3 extends over 18 amino acids.

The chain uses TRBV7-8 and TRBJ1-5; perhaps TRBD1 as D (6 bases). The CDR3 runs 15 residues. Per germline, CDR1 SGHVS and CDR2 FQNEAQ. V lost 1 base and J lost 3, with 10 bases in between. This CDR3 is CASSLVRGNNQPQHF. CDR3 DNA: TGTGCCAGCAGCTTAGTTAGGGGGAACAATCAGCCCCAGCATTTT.

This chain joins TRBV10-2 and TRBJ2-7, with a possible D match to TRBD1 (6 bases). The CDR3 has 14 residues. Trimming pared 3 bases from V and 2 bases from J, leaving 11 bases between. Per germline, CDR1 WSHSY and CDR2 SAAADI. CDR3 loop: CASSDFGQPYEQYF. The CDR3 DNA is TGCGCCAGCAGTGATTTTGGACAGCCCTACGAGCAGTACTTC.

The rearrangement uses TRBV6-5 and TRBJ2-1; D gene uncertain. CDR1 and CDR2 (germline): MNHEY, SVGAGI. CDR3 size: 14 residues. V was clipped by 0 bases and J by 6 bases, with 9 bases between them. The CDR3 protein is CASSYSFPGNEQFF. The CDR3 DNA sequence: TGTGCCAGCAGTTACTCGTTTCCGGGCAATGAGCAGTTCTTC.

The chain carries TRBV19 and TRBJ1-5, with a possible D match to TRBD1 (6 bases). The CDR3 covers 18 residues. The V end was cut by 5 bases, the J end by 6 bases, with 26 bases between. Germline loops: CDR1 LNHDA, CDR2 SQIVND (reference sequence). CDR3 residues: CASSGGEKRKGSGQPQHF. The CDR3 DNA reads TGTGCCAGTAGTGGGGGCGAGAAGAGGAAAGGAAGTGGTCAGCCCCAGCATTTT.

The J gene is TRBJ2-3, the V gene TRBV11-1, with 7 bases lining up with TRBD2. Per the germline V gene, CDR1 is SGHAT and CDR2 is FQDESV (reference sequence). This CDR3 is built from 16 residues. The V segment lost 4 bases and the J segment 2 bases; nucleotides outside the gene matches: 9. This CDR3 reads CASSSRDYRLTDTQYF. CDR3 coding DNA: TGTGCCAGCAGCTCCCGGGACTACCGGCTCACAGATACGCAGTATTTT.

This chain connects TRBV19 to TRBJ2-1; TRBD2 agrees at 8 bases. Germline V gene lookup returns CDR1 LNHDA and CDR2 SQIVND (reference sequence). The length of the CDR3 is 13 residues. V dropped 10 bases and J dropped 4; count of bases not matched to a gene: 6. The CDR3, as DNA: TGTGCCACTCAGCGGGGGTCATACAATGAGCAGTTCTTC. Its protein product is CATQRGSYNEQFF. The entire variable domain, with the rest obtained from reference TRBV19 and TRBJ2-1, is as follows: DGGITQSPKYLFRKEGQNVTLSCEQNLNHDAMYWYRQDPGQGLRLIYYSQIVNDFQKGDIAEGYSVSREKKESFPLTVTSAQKNPTAFYLCATQRGSYNEQFFGPGTRLTVL.

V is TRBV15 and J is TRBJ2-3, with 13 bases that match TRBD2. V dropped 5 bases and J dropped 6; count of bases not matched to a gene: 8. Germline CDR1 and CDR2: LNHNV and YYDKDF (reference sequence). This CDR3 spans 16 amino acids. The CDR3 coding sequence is TGTGCCACCAGCCGACGGACTAGCGGGAGTTGGGATACGCAGTATTTT. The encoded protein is CATSRRTSGSWDTQYF.

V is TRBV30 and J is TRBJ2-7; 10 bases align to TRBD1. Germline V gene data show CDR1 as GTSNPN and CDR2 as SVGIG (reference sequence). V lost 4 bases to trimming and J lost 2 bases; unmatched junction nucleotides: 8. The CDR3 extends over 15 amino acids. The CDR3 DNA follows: TGTGCCTGGACCGGATTGGGACAGGGGACCTACGAGCAGTACTTC. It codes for CAWTGLGQGTYEQYF.

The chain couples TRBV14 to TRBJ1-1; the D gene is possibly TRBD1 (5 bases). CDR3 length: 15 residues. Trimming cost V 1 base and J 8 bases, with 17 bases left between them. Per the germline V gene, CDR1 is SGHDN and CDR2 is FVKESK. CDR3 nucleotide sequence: TGTGCCAGCAGCCAAGCCCCCGCGGGGCGAACCGAAGCTTTCTTT. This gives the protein CASSQAPAGRTEAFF.